This T cell receptor beta chain comes out of a study of OX40 agonist ivuxolimab in advanced cancers. Study-level background: Melanoma, hepatocellular carcinoma, head and neck or renal cell cancer occurred in dose-escalation patients.

Overall study results and limits: Expanded clones belonging to CD8+ T cells outnumbered, on average, those of CD4+.

Looked up from germline, CDR1 is SGHDT and CDR2 is YYEEEE. This CDR3 comprises 18 residues. V was trimmed by 4 bases and J by 0 bases, leaving 17 bases between them. Some clones are missing from TCRdb's copy, which holds only in-frame ones; the method was immunoSEQ multiplex PCR. The data contain 45,000 to 65,000 clones, about 88% of them seen just once; the ten biggest clones take up about an eighth. With respect to this clone: The target antigen is unknown.

This specimen was CD4+ or CD8+ T cells sorted from blood, taken in a trial of the OX40 agonist ivuxolimab. This TCR was sampled from an adult with an advanced solid tumor such as melanoma, head and neck, liver or kidney cancer. The chain joins TRBV5-6 to TRBJ2-6, with TRBD1 as a possible D gene (5 bases). CDR3 residues: CASSRTLTYYSGANVLTF. CDR3 DNA: TGTGCCAGCAGCCGGACACTCACCTACTACTCTGGGGCCAACGTCCTGACTTTC.